This is a list of T cell receptor beta chains from one sample in a study of human T cells and chemical hapten exposure. TCRdb analysed the RACE reads with MiXCR anew, one entry per CDR3 protein. This table holds some 57,000 distinct CDR3 sequences, roughly a tenth found once. Sample: whole blood, taken in connection with sensitization to the hapten diphenylcyclopropenone (DPC). These receptors were collected from a woman aged 25 to 39 with alopecia areata. Some clones in this sample may be carry-over from other donors' samples. CDR3s include the opening cysteine and the closing phenylalanine or tryptophan. The D gene is left open where the match is weak. Rows give clone size only sometimes, using once, few, many, or a class for an expanded clone.

cdr3_aa: CASRQGGTGDYEQYF
cdr3_nt: TGTGCCAGCAGGCAAGGGGGGACCGGTGACTACGAGCAGTACTTC
v_call: TRBV4-2
clone_size: many
d_call: .
j_call: TRBJ2-7

cdr3_aa: CASSSLGGTDTQYF
cdr3_nt: TGTGCCAGCAGCTCCCTGGGAGGCACAGATACGCAGTATTTT
v_call: TRBV7-2
clone_size: many
d_call: .
j_call: TRBJ2-3

cdr3_aa: CSARGDREQYF
cdr3_nt: TGCAGTGCTAGGGGGGATCGGGAGCAGTACTTC
v_call: TRBV20-1
clone_size: .
d_call: .
j_call: TRBJ2-7

cdr3_aa: CSALGGDTGELFF
cdr3_nt: TGCAGTGCTCTTGGGGGGGACACCGGGGAGCTGTTTTTT
v_call: TRBV20-1
clone_size: few
d_call: TRBD2
j_call: TRBJ2-2

cdr3_aa: CASRTGDATNEKLFF
cdr3_nt: TGTGCCAGTCGGACAGGGGATGCAACTAATGAAAAACTGTTTTTT
v_call: TRBV2
clone_size: many
d_call: TRBD1
j_call: TRBJ1-4

cdr3_aa: CATSRDLGDSQPQHF
cdr3_nt: TGTGCCACCAGCAGAGATTTGGGGGACAGCCAGCCCCAGCATTTT
v_call: TRBV15
clone_size: few
d_call: TRBD1
j_call: TRBJ1-5

cdr3_aa: CASSETGVVSYNEQFF
cdr3_nt: TGTGCCAGCAGCGAAACGGGGGTCGTCTCCTACAATGAGCAGTTCTTC
v_call: TRBV5-6
clone_size: few
d_call: .
j_call: TRBJ2-1

cdr3_aa: CASSFWAGDPTEQYF
cdr3_nt: TGTGCCAGCAGTTTTTGGGCTGGGGACCCTACCGAGCAGTACTTC
v_call: TRBV28
clone_size: few
d_call: .
j_call: TRBJ2-7

cdr3_aa: CASTTRGSLTEAFF
cdr3_nt: TGTGCCAGCACCACCCGGGGGTCCTTAACTGAAGCTTTCTTT
v_call: TRBV12-3/TRBV12-4
clone_size: few
d_call: .
j_call: TRBJ1-1

cdr3_aa: CASSETGVQNQPQHF
cdr3_nt: TGTGCCAGCAGCGAGACAGGGGTCCAAAATCAGCCCCAGCATTTT
v_call: TRBV7-9
clone_size: few
d_call: TRBD1
j_call: TRBJ1-5